Below, 30 T cell receptor beta chains from the same sample are listed, as sequenced in a study of cytomegalovirus exposure and HLA in healthy donors. Assay used: immunoSEQ multiplex PCR; TCRdb lists only in-frame clones, some missing. The sample yields hundreds of thousands of clones, approximately 90% seen once. Source material: PBMCs. All receptors derive from a woman aged 18-29 years in good health and CMV-seronegative.

The chain combines TRBV7-9 with TRBJ1-1; no clear D gene. Deletions cut 5 bases from V and 6 bases from J, with 10 bases between. Germline V gene data show CDR1 as SEHNR and CDR2 as FQNEAQ (reference sequence). The CDR3 runs to 12 residues. The CDR3 sequence is CASSKGGSEAFF. As DNA, the CDR3 is TGTGCCAGCAGCAAGGGAGGTTCTGAAGCTTTCTTT.

This clone was detected only once. This rearrangement joins TRBV19 to TRBJ2-7, with 7 positions matching TRBD1. From germline, CDR1 is LNHDA and CDR2 SQIVND (reference sequence). J lost 3 bases, V lost 6 bases, and 11 bases had no gene match. The CDR3 totals 15 residues. The CDR3 here is CASRRSGQTIYEQYF. DNA for the CDR3: TGTGCCAGTAGGCGGTCGGGACAGACAATCTACGAGCAGTACTTC.

V and J are TRBV2 and TRBJ2-5; 8 bases are a match to TRBD2. The V and J ends lost 5 bases and 2 bases, in that order; junction bases with no gene match: 13. The CDR3 length is 17 residues. Germline V gives CDR1 SNHLY, CDR2 FYNNEI. CDR3 coding DNA: TGTGCCAGCAGTCTTAGGGAGGGACTAGGTCAACAAGAGACCCAGTACTTC. Its protein is CASSLREGLGQQETQYF.

This clone was counted once. This chain uses TRBV16 with TRBJ2-7; 13 bases match TRBD2. The CDR3 consists of 16 residues. Germline V gene lookup returns CDR1 KGHSY and CDR2 FQNENV. V gave up 0 bases and J gave up 7 bases; unmatched junction bases: 6. CDR3 sequence reads: CASSQSRLAGGREQYF. The CDR3 DNA reads as TGTGCCAGCAGCCAATCGCGACTAGCGGGAGGTCGGGAGCAGTACTTC.

The chain has TRBV5-1 and TRBJ1-1; maybe TRBD1 (6 bases). The V gene lost 5 bases and the J gene lost 4 bases, with 15 bases spanning the gap. The CDR3 totals 14 residues. Germline loops: CDR1 SGHRS, CDR2 YFSETQ. The CDR3 DNA reads as TGCGCCAGCAGGTGGTTGGGGGCGAGCACTGAAGCTTTCTTT. Its protein is CASRWLGASTEAFF.

This clone was counted only a few times. This chain joins TRBV6-5 and TRBJ1-2; tentative D call: TRBD1 (5 bases). This CDR3 spans 15 amino acids. Germline assignment: CDR1 MNHEY and CDR2 SVGAGI. The V end lost 2 bases, the J end lost 3 bases, and 13 bases lay between the germline ends. CDR3: CASSYRPRVDYGYTF. The CDR3 DNA follows: TGTGCCAGCAGTTACCGTCCCAGGGTCGACTATGGCTACACCTTC.

The chain employs TRBV2 and TRBJ2-1; 10 nucleotides line up with TRBD2. The ends lost 3 bases at V and 7 bases at J; junction bases unmatched: 6. The germline V gene encodes CDR1 SNHLY and CDR2 FYNNEI. The CDR3 sequence is 15 residues long. CDR3 nucleotide sequence: TGTGCCAGCAGTGATCTAGCGGGAGTGGGTAATGAGCAGTTCTTC. Its translation is CASSDLAGVGNEQFF.

The table lists this clone with a count of one. V is TRBV12-5 and J is TRBJ2-1, with 14 positions matching TRBD2. Trimming removed 6 bases from V and 3 bases from J; junction bases left unmatched: 7. CDR3 size: 17 residues. From germline, CDR1 is LGHNT and CDR2 FRNRAP. Here the CDR3 DNA reads TGTGCTAGTGGGACTAGCGGGAGGGATGGGAACTACAATGAGCAGTTCTTC. Amino acids: CASGTSGRDGNYNEQFF. Full variable domain (outside the CDR3, taken from reference TRBV12-5 and TRBJ2-1): DARVTQTPRHKVTEMGQEVTMRCQPILGHNTVFWYRQTMMQGLELLAYFRNRAPLDDSGMPKDRFSAEMPDATLATLKIQPSEPRDSAVYFCASGTSGRDGNYNEQFFGPGTRLTVL.

The rearrangement uses TRBV7-6 and TRBJ1-5; TRBD1 matches 12 bases. V was pared by 4 bases and J by 5 bases, with 0 bases of the junction left unmatched. The CDR3 covers 14 residues. The germline gives CDR1 SGHVS, CDR2 FNYEAQ. CDR3 residues: CASSWDRGHQPQHF. In DNA, the CDR3 is TGTGCCAGCAGCTGGGACAGGGGGCATCAGCCCCAGCATTTT.

The genes are TRBV19 and TRBJ2-3; weak D call: TRBD2 (6 bases). V lost 6 bases to trimming and J lost 4 bases, with 8 bases between them. This CDR3 is built from 12 residues. Germline V gene sequence: CDR1 LNHDA, CDR2 SQIVND (reference sequence). The CDR3 is CASRGTPDTQYF. Here the CDR3 DNA reads TGTGCCAGTAGGGGGACTCCAGATACGCAGTATTTT.

CDR3 nucleotides: TGTGCCAGTAGTATACGGGGGGTCAGTGGTAACTACGAGCAGTACTTC. It translates to CASSIRGVSGNYEQYF. The gene calls are TRBV19 and TRBJ2-7; TRBD2 matches 7 bases. The CDR3 extends over 16 amino acids. The ends lost 2 bases at V and 3 bases at J; junction bases unmatched: 10. Germline-derived CDR1 and CDR2 are LNHDA and SQIVND (reference sequence).

This clone was counted a few times. V and J are TRBV7-9 and TRBJ2-7; 8 bases map to TRBD1. With V trimmed by 6 bases and J by 3 bases, 13 bases remained unmatched. Looked up from germline, CDR1 is SEHNR and CDR2 is FQNEAQ (reference sequence). This CDR3 comprises 16 residues. The CDR3 nucleotides are TGTGCCAGCAGTACCGAGGACAGGGCTACCATCTACGAGCAGTACTTC. Translation gives CASSTEDRATIYEQYF. The full variable domain, completed using reference TRBV7-9 and TRBJ2-7, is DTGVSQNPRHKITKRGQNVTFRCDPISEHNRLYWYRQTLGQGPEFLTYFQNEAQLEKSRLLSDRFSAERPKGSFSTLEIQRTEQGDSAMYLCASSTEDRATIYEQYFGPGTRLTVT.

V and J are TRBV19 and TRBJ1-5; D gene unclear. This CDR3 is built from 16 residues. V was shortened by 3 bases and J by 0 bases, with 12 bases between the two germline ends. Germline V gene lookup returns CDR1 LNHDA and CDR2 SQIVND (reference sequence). CDR3 amino acids: CASSISQVLSNQPQHF. As DNA, the CDR3 is TGTGCCAGTAGTATTTCGCAGGTTCTTAGCAATCAGCCCCAGCATTTT. Complete variable domain (other parts from reference TRBV19 and TRBJ1-5): DGGITQSPKYLFRKEGQNVTLSCEQNLNHDAMYWYRQDPGQGLRLIYYSQIVNDFQKGDIAEGYSVSREKKESFPLTVTSAQKNPTAFYLCASSISQVLSNQPQHFGDGTRLSIL.

This sequence joins TRBV30 and TRBJ1-2; D might be TRBD1 (5 bases). Germline CDR1 GTSNPN, CDR2 SVGIG (reference sequence). V lost 3 bases, J lost 2 bases, and 13 bases lay in between. The CDR3 covers 14 residues. This chain's CDR3 is CAWRRPGGNYGYTF. CDR3 sequence (DNA): TGTGCCTGGAGAAGGCCGGGGGGGAACTATGGCTACACCTTC.

The chain joins TRBV30 to TRBJ2-1; 7 nucleotides agree with TRBD1. The germline CDR1 and CDR2 sequences are GTSNPN and SVGIG (reference sequence). Unmatched junction bases numbered 7, after V lost 1 base and J lost 7 bases. The CDR3 is 14 residues long. The CDR3 bases are TGTGCCTGGAGTGGACAGGGATTTGAAAATGAGCAGTTCTTC. This codes for CAWSGQGFENEQFF. Full variable domain (rest looked up from reference TRBV30 and TRBJ2-1): SQTIHQWPATLVQPVGSPLSLECTVEGTSNPNLYWYRQAAGRGLQLLFYSVGIGQISSEVPQNLSASRPQDRQFILSSKKLLLSDSGFYLCAWSGQGFENEQFFGPGTRLTVL.

This clone was seen just once. The genes are TRBV10-3 and TRBJ1-5; 8 bases align to TRBD1. Germline trimming cut 2 bases from V and 4 bases from J; bases unmatched to any gene: 4. CDR1 is ENHRY, CDR2 SYGVKD, per germline. CDR3 length equals 15 residues. CDR3 region: CAISEPGQGNQPQHF. The CDR3 region has the DNA TGTGCCATCAGTGAGCCTGGACAGGGTAATCAGCCCCAGCATTTT.

The genes are TRBV30 and TRBJ2-1; perhaps TRBD2 as D (6 bases). Germline values: CDR1 GTSNPN, CDR2 SVGIG (reference sequence). The V gene lost 1 base and the J gene lost 5 bases, with 33 bases spanning the gap. CDR3 length: 21 amino acids. CDR3 nucleotide sequence: TGTGCCTGGAGTGGCGGGGATGGAGAGTTTCAACGGGACTCGTCCAACAATGAGCAGTTCTTC. Its protein product is CAWSGGDGEFQRDSSNNEQFF.

This chain connects TRBV27 to TRBJ1-2; TRBD1 aligns across 9 bases. The CDR3 runs 19 residues. Germline CDR1 and CDR2: MNHEY and SMNVEV (reference sequence). The V and J ends lost 3 bases and 4 bases, in that order; junction bases with no gene match: 18. Written as DNA, the CDR3 is TGTGCCAGCAGTTTCATCTCCGGGACAGGGAGGTTTGAGGCCTATGGCTACACCTTC. This codes for CASSFISGTGRFEAYGYTF.

This chain connects TRBV9 to TRBJ1-2, with D possibly matching TRBD1 (6 bases). V lost 0 bases and J 4 bases, leaving 13 bases between the germline ends. CDR1 SGDLS and CDR2 YYNGEE come from the germline V gene. The CDR3 totals 15 residues. The CDR3 reads CASSVASGGGYGYTF. Written as DNA, the CDR3 is TGTGCCAGCAGCGTAGCGAGCGGGGGCGGCTATGGCTACACCTTC.

The CDR3 here is CASRMPGQGAQTQYF. The CDR3, as DNA: TGTGCCAGCAGAATGCCGGGACAGGGGGCACAGACCCAGTACTTC. V gene TRBV11-2 combines with J gene TRBJ2-5, with 12 nucleotides matching TRBD1. V lost 6 bases, J lost 6 bases, and 8 bases stayed unmatched. The V gene's germline CDR1 is SGHAT and CDR2 FQNNGV. The CDR3 spans 15 residues.

The rearrangement joins TRBV30 to TRBJ1-1, with D maybe TRBD1 (5 bases). CDR1 is GTSNPN and CDR2 is SVGIG in the germline V gene (reference sequence). The CDR3 has 13 residues. V was pared by 0 bases and J by 5 bases, with 10 bases between. The CDR3 sequence is CAWSVSGQTEAFF. The CDR3 DNA reads as TGTGCCTGGAGTGTATCAGGACAAACTGAAGCTTTCTTT.

The chain couples TRBV7-9 to TRBJ2-2, with D perhaps TRBD1 (6 bases). CDR1 is SEHNR and CDR2 is FQNEAQ in the germline V gene (reference sequence). The CDR3 has 14 amino acids. V was clipped by 5 bases and J by 3 bases, with 10 bases between them. The CDR3 DNA reads TGTGCCAGCAGCCGAGGACAGCACACCGGGGAGCTGTTTTTT. Its translation is CASSRGQHTGELFF.

This chain links TRBV5-4 with TRBJ2-7, with 10 bases aligning to TRBD2. CDR1 and CDR2 from the germline V gene are SGHNT and YYREEE (reference sequence). This CDR3 has 14 amino acids. V shed 2 bases and J 5 bases; nucleotides not matched to a gene: 4. The CDR3 loop reads CASSLRLAGHEQYF. CDR3 nucleotide sequence: TGTGCCAGCAGCTTAAGACTAGCGGGCCACGAGCAGTACTTC. Using reference TRBV5-4 and TRBJ2-7 for the parts outside the CDR3, the full variable domain is ETGVTQSPTHLIKTRGQQVTLRCSSQSGHNTVSWYQQALGQGPQFIFQYYREEENGRGNFPPRFSGLQFPNYSSELNVNALELDDSALYLCASSLRLAGHEQYFGPGTRLTVT.

The rearrangement joins TRBV2 to TRBJ1-6; no clear D gene. This CDR3 has 14 amino acids. Germline V lookup: CDR1 SNHLY, CDR2 FYNNEI. Trimming removed 3 bases from V and 9 bases from J, with 12 bases in between. The CDR3 sequence: CASSDGQIPSPLHF. As DNA, the CDR3 is TGTGCCAGCAGTGATGGGCAGATACCTTCACCCCTCCACTTT.

In this sample, this clone turned up a few times. This chain joins TRBV28 and TRBJ2-7; 7 bases agree with TRBD2. J lost 7 bases, V lost 3 bases, and 15 bases had no gene match. The V gene's germline CDR1 is MDHEN and CDR2 SYDVKM. The CDR3 is 16 residues long. The CDR3 reads CASSFASEGGPREQYF. As DNA, the CDR3 is TGTGCCAGCAGTTTCGCTAGCGAGGGAGGGCCGCGGGAGCAGTACTTC. The full variable domain, with the rest looked up from reference TRBV28 and TRBJ2-7, is DVKVTQSSRYLVKRTGEKVFLECVQDMDHENMFWYRQDPGLGLRLIYFSYDVKMKEKGDIPEGYSVSREKKERFSLILESASTNQTSMYLCASSFASEGGPREQYFGPGTRLTVT.

This rearrangement joins TRBV11-1 to TRBJ2-1; 7 bases are a match to TRBD2. Germline V gene data show CDR1 as SGHAT and CDR2 as FQDESV (reference sequence). CDR3 size: 14 residues. V gave up 1 base and J gave up 8 bases; unmatched junction bases: 5. The CDR3 sequence is CASSLGREWYEQFF. The CDR3 bases are TGTGCCAGCAGCTTAGGGCGGGAGTGGTATGAGCAGTTCTTC.

This sequence joins TRBV2 and TRBJ2-3; TRBD2 agrees at 12 bases. Germline CDR1 and CDR2: SNHLY and FYNNEI. The CDR3 loop spans 15 amino acids. The V and J ends lost 7 bases and 2 bases, in that order; junction bases with no gene match: 4. DNA of the CDR3: TGTGCCAGCAACGGACTAGCGGGGATCACAGATACGCAGTATTTT. Translation: CASNGLAGITDTQYF.

This chain connects TRBV27 to TRBJ1-2, with 8 bases fitting TRBD1. The CDR3 covers 14 residues. The germline CDR1 and CDR2 sequences are MNHEY and SMNVEV (reference sequence). With V trimmed by 5 bases and J by 2 bases, 4 bases remained unmatched. The CDR3 here is CASSPDRANYGYTF. The CDR3 bases are TGTGCCAGCAGTCCGGACAGGGCAAACTATGGCTACACCTTC.

This clone turned up a few times. The chain links TRBV6-1 to TRBJ1-2; a possible D gene is TRBD1 (5 bases). The CDR3 totals 14 residues. The germline gives CDR1 MNHNS, CDR2 SASEGT. Trimming stripped 6 bases from V and 1 base from J, with 12 bases between. This CDR3 is CASRSDTINYGYTF. CDR3 nucleotide sequence: TGTGCCAGCAGATCGGACACCATTAACTATGGCTACACCTTC.

The CDR3 sequence is CASSPGHLYTEAFF. The DNA of the CDR3 is TGTGCCAGCAGTCCAGGGCACCTTTACACTGAAGCTTTCTTT. V usage is TRBV2 and J usage is TRBJ1-1, with D possibly being TRBD1 (5 bases). The germline V gene encodes CDR1 SNHLY and CDR2 FYNNEI. With 5 bases removed from V and 3 bases from J, the gap between germline ends came to 13 bases. The CDR3 consists of 14 residues.